This T cell receptor (beta chain) was retrieved from a study of blood T cell repertoires in COVID-19. CDR1 and CDR2 from the germline V gene are WSHSY and SAAADI. This CDR3 has 15 amino acids. Unmatched junction bases numbered 6, after V lost 2 bases and J lost 5 bases. Original methodology: It was from reference gene primer amplification that nucleated cell counts were estimated. Using immunoSEQ multiplex PCR, the repertoire was profiled, and TCRdb retains in-frame clones only, with some absent. From that table come the V and J calls and clone size; the DNA was used to work out D and trimming. The table shows 20,000 to 30,000 clones, with about 75% occurring only once.

The rearrangement joins TRBV10-2 to TRBJ1-2, with 9 bases matching TRBD1. This clonotype was sampled from an elderly man with active or convalescent COVID-19. The sample consisted of peripheral blood. CDR3 coding DNA: TGCGCCAGCAGTGAGACCCACGGGACAGGGTATGGCTACACCTTC. This encodes CASSETHGTGYGYTF.